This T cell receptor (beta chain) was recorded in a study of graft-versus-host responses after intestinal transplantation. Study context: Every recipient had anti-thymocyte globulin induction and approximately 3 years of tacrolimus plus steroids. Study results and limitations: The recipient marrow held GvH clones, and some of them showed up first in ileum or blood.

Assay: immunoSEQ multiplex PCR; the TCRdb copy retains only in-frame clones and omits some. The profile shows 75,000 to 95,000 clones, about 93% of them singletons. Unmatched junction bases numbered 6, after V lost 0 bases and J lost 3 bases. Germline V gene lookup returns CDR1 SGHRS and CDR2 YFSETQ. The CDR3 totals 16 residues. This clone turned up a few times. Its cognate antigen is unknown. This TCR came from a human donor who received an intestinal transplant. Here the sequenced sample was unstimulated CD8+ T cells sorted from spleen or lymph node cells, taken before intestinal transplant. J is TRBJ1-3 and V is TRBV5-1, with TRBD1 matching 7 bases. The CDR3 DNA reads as TGCGCCAGCAGCTTGGAACGGACAGGATTTGGAAACACCATATATTTT. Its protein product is CASSLERTGFGNTIYF.